What follows are 4 T cell receptor beta chains derived from one specimen sequenced in a study of blood T cell repertoires in COVID-19. Sequencing was performed with immunoSEQ multiplex PCR; in TCRdb, only in-frame clones are kept and a portion is missing. The table has 450,000 or so clones, 90% seen once. Sequenced input: PBMCs or T cells enriched from blood (not recorded which). These receptors came from a man younger than 30 who had recovered from COVID-19.

This sequence joins TRBV5-5 and TRBJ1-2; a possible D gene is TRBD1 (5 bases). This CDR3 has 15 residues. Germline V gene sequence: CDR1 SGHKS, CDR2 YYEKEE (reference sequence). V lost 0 bases and J lost 6, with 15 bases in between. The CDR3 coding sequence is TGTGCCAGCAGCTTGGGACCGGGGGAGTTAGATGGCTACACCTTC. Its translation is CASSLGPGELDGYTF. Looking up the rest from reference TRBV5-5 and TRBJ1-2 gives the full variable domain: DAGVTQSPTHLIKTRGQQVTLRCSPISGHKSVSWYQQVLGQGPQFIFQYYEKEERGRGNFPDRFSARQFPNYSSELNVNALLLGDSALYLCASSLGPGELDGYTFGSGTRLTVV.

V and J are TRBV6-6 and TRBJ2-7; TRBD2 matches 9 bases. The J segment lost 1 base and the V segment lost 10 bases, leaving 8 bases of the junction unmatched. The germline CDR1 and CDR2 sequences are MNHNY and SVGAGI (reference sequence). This CDR3 spans 14 amino acids. CDR3 amino acids: CATRTSADSYEQYF. CDR3 nucleotides: TGTGCCACCCGGACTAGCGCGGATTCCTACGAGCAGTACTTC.

V gene TRBV9 combines with J gene TRBJ1-1; TRBD1 matches 7 bases. The germline CDR1 and CDR2 sequences are SGDLS and YYNGEE. This CDR3 is built from 16 residues. With V trimmed by 4 bases and J by 1 base, 10 bases remained unmatched. The CDR3 spells CASSSGTALSNTEAFF. The DNA for the CDR3 is TGTGCCAGCAGCTCCGGGACAGCCCTATCGAACACTGAAGCTTTCTTT. Full variable domain (remainder filled in from reference TRBV9 and TRBJ1-1): DSGVTQTPKHLITATGQRVTLRCSPRSGDLSVYWYQQSLDQGLQFLIQYYNGEERAKGNILERFSAQQFPDLHSELNLSSLELGDSALYFCASSSGTALSNTEAFFGQGTRLTVV.

The chain is built from TRBV9 and TRBJ1-6, with 7 bases identical to TRBD1. CDR1 is SGDLS, CDR2 YYNGEE, per germline. This CDR3 is 15 amino acids long. The V gene end was trimmed by 3 bases and the J gene end by 5 bases; junction bases not matched to a gene: 5. CDR3 nucleotides: TGTGCCAGCAGCGCCCGGACAGGAGATAATTCACCCCTCCACTTT. This translates into CASSARTGDNSPLHF.